This TCR beta chain stems from a study of blood T cell repertoires in COVID-19. The data were produced by immunoSEQ multiplex PCR, yet TCRdb's version contains in-frame clones alone and is incomplete. The sample lists 150,000 to 200,000 clones; about 80% were seen once. Trimming left V 2 bases short and J 5 bases short, with 7 bases between. Germline loops: CDR1 LNHDA, CDR2 SQIVND (reference sequence). This CDR3 spans 13 amino acids. The clonotype originates from a human donor with acute or convalescent COVID-19. The donor label of this sample is uncertain. Sequences were obtained from peripheral blood. The chain uses TRBV19 and TRBJ2-1, with D maybe TRBD2 (5 bases). DNA for the CDR3: TGTGCCAGTAGTATATCCGGGAACAATGAGCAGTTCTTC. It specifies CASSISGNNEQFF.